These 23 T cell receptor beta chains originate from one sample sequenced in a study of T cell responses to AZD1222 COVID-19 vaccine. Profiling relied on immunoSEQ multiplex PCR, and the TCRdb table lists in-frame clones only, not all of them. Here the sample spans 100,000 to 150,000 clones, 90% being singletons. The sequences come from peripheral blood, collected on day 0 of AZD1222 vaccination. Receptors were obtained from an adult in good health.

The CDR3 DNA reads as TGCAGCGTTGAAGTTGAGGGGAGGGGGTACACCTTC. This encodes CSVEVEGRGYTF. J is TRBJ1-2 and V is TRBV29-1; D might be TRBD1 (6 bases). Germline V CDR1 and CDR2: SQVTM, ANQGSEA. Trimming stripped 1 base from V and 11 bases from J, with 14 bases between. The CDR3 consists of 12 residues. Supplemented by reference TRBV29-1 and TRBJ1-2, the full variable domain reads SAVISQKPSRDICQRGTSLTIQCQVDSQVTMMFWYRQQPGQSLTLIATANQGSEATYESGFVIDKFPISRPNLTFSTLTVSNMSPEDSSIYLCSVEVEGRGYTFGSGTRLTVV.

This clone has a handful of counts. The chain recombines TRBV19 with TRBJ2-7; D is unresolved. CDR3 size: 12 residues. Germline values: CDR1 LNHDA, CDR2 SQIVND (reference sequence). Trimming cost V 5 bases and J 7 bases, with 12 bases left between them. CDR3 protein: CASSVSIGEQYF. The CDR3 DNA follows: TGTGCCAGTAGTGTCAGTATTGGGGAGCAGTACTTC.

This clone appeared a single time. A junction end diverges from the germline sequence, so it may reflect a read error. In DNA form, the CDR3 reads TGTGCTAGCAGTCCTTCTAGGTTAGATACGCAGTATTTT. Amino acid sequence: CASSPSRLDTQYF. The chain employs TRBV7-7 and TRBJ2-3; no firm D call. The germline V gene encodes CDR1 SSHAT and CDR2 FNYEAQ (reference sequence). The CDR3 spans 13 residues.

This rearrangement joins TRBV7-2 to TRBJ1-1, with 9 bases identical to TRBD1. The CDR3 totals 14 residues. V shed 5 bases and J 6 bases; nucleotides not matched to a gene: 7. Germline V CDR1 and CDR2: SGHTA, FQGNSA. This chain's CDR3 is CASSRPGTGSEAFF. CDR3 nucleotide sequence: TGTGCCAGCAGCCGCCCCGGGACAGGGTCTGAAGCTTTCTTT.

This clone came up a few times. The V call is TRBV19, the J call TRBJ1-6, with 7 bases lining up with TRBD1. CDR3 length equals 14 residues. V lost 5 bases, J lost 6 bases, and 4 bases stayed unmatched. Germline lookup yields CDR1 LNHDA and CDR2 SQIVND (reference sequence). CDR3 nucleotide sequence: TGTGCCAGTAGTCCGGGACAGCCTAATTCACCCCTCCACTTT. It specifies CASSPGQPNSPLHF.

CDR3 DNA sequence: TGTGCCAGCAGCCACCAACCGGAGTTGACCGTAGCCAAAAACATTCAGTACTTC. It specifies CASSHQPELTVAKNIQYF. The chain recombines TRBV5-4 with TRBJ2-4; no clear D. Trimming took off 4 bases at V and 0 bases at J, with 20 bases between the two ends. The CDR3 totals 18 residues. The germline V gene encodes CDR1 SGHNT and CDR2 YYREEE (reference sequence).

The gene calls are TRBV13 and TRBJ2-2; 11 bases align to TRBD2. The CDR3 has 17 residues. Unmatched junction bases numbered 1, after V lost 0 bases and J lost 1 base. Germline CDR1 is PRHDT and CDR2 is FYEKMQ (reference sequence). CDR3 sequence (DNA): TGTGCCAGCAGCTTAGGTGGGACTAGCGGGAACACCGGGGAGCTGTTTTTT. Translating gives CASSLGGTSGNTGELFF.

The rearrangement links TRBV27 to TRBJ1-2, with a weak D call TRBD1 (5 bases). Trimming removed 10 bases at V and 1 base at J, with 22 bases between. The CDR3 consists of 16 residues. Germline lookup yields CDR1 MNHEY and CDR2 SMNVEV (reference sequence). The CDR3 DNA reads as TGTGCCACCAGAAGACTATCCGGGACGGGTAACTATGGCTACACCTTC. It translates to CATRRLSGTGNYGYTF.

CDR3 nucleotides: TGCGCCAGCAGCCATAACCGGGACAGGGGAGGTAACACTGAAGCTTTCTTT. Translated, it gives CASSHNRDRGGNTEAFF. The rearrangement joins TRBV4-1 to TRBJ1-1; TRBD1 aligns across 10 bases. CDR1 is MGHRA and CDR2 is YSYEKL in the germline V gene. V lost 3 bases to trimming and J lost 2 bases; unmatched junction nucleotides: 9. There are 17 residues in the CDR3.

The chain uses TRBV12-3 or TRBV12-4 and TRBJ2-7, with D unresolved. This CDR3 is 12 amino acids long. Trimming shortened V by 1 base and J by 3 bases, and 4 bases separated the two germline ends. The CDR3 region is CASSLDSYEQYF. As DNA, the CDR3 is TGTGCCAGCAGTTTAGACAGCTACGAGCAGTACTTC.

This chain joins TRBV4-3 and TRBJ2-3; a weak D match, TRBD1 (7 bases). The CDR3 consists of 16 residues. The germline V gene encodes CDR1 LGHNA and CDR2 YSLEER. Between the trimmed V and J ends, which lost 0 bases and 1 base, there was a span of 11 bases. Here the CDR3 reads CASSQDWRGRTDTQYF. Written as DNA, the CDR3 is TGCGCCAGCAGCCAAGATTGGAGGGGGCGCACAGATACGCAGTATTTT.

The chain links TRBV19 to TRBJ1-5; no clear D gene. Germline V gene data show CDR1 as LNHDA and CDR2 as SQIVND (reference sequence). V was clipped by 3 bases and J by 3 bases, with 12 bases between them. CDR3 size: 15 residues. The CDR3 nucleotides are TGTGCCAGTAGTATTCCAGCACAGTACAATCAGCCCCAGCATTTT. It yields the protein CASSIPAQYNQPQHF.

The chain joins TRBV7-6 to TRBJ1-1; maybe TRBD1 (5 bases). Germline V gene sequence: CDR1 SGHVS, CDR2 FNYEAQ. The CDR3 is made up of 15 amino acids. The V end lost 1 base, the J end lost 3 bases, and 12 bases lay between the germline ends. The CDR3 coding sequence is TGTGCCAGCAGCTTAGGTGGATCAGGGTACACTGAAGCTTTCTTT. Amino acids: CASSLGGSGYTEAFF.

V usage is TRBV2 and J usage is TRBJ2-2; 9 bases agree with TRBD2. The CDR3 extends over 15 amino acids. V was clipped by 11 bases and J by 4 bases; unmatched bases: 11. CDR1 and CDR2 (germline): SNHLY, FYNNEI. The CDR3 region has the DNA TGTGCCGATTCGGACGCGGGGGGGCGCACCGGGGAGCTGTTTTTT. This codes for CADSDAGGRTGELFF.

This clone came up once. The genes are TRBV7-6 and TRBJ1-1, with 7 bases matching TRBD1. The CDR3 is 15 amino acids. The germline gives CDR1 SGHVS, CDR2 FNYEAQ. The V gene end was trimmed by 5 bases and the J gene end by 2 bases; junction bases not matched to a gene: 8. The CDR3 nucleotides are TGTGCCAGCAGCCCCTGGGACAGACTAAACACTGAAGCTTTCTTT. Translating it yields CASSPWDRLNTEAFF.

The chain uses TRBV30 and TRBJ1-4; a possible D gene is TRBD1 (5 bases). The ends were cut back, 8 bases at V and 0 bases at J, with 13 bases in the middle. CDR3 length: 14 amino acids. The germline gives CDR1 GTSNPN, CDR2 SVGIG (reference sequence). The chain's CDR3 is CAGRGAATNEKLFF. CDR3 coding DNA: TGTGCCGGACGCGGGGCAGCAACTAATGAAAAACTGTTTTTT.

This clone came up once. V is TRBV29-1 and J is TRBJ1-2, with a tentative D call TRBD1 (6 bases). There are 13 residues in the CDR3. Trimming shortened V by 7 bases and J by 4 bases, and 16 bases separated the two germline ends. Germline CDR1 and CDR2: SQVTM and ANQGSEA. CDR3 sequence reads: CSATTGTSYGYTF. CDR3 nucleotides: TGCAGCGCCACGACAGGAACATCCTATGGCTACACCTTC. Variable domain in full (rest from reference TRBV29-1 and TRBJ1-2): SAVISQKPSRDICQRGTSLTIQCQVDSQVTMMFWYRQQPGQSLTLIATANQGSEATYESGFVIDKFPISRPNLTFSTLTVSNMSPEDSSIYLCSATTGTSYGYTFGSGTRLTVV.

The rearrangement uses TRBV19 and TRBJ1-1; 8 bases line up with TRBD1. The germline CDR1 and CDR2 sequences are LNHDA and SQIVND (reference sequence). The CDR3 is 18 amino acids. The V gene end was trimmed by 4 bases and the J gene end by 7 bases; junction bases not matched to a gene: 20. The chain's CDR3 is CASSTERTGKSPPREAFF. The CDR3 DNA follows: TGTGCCAGTAGTACAGAACGGACAGGGAAGTCGCCACCCCGTGAAGCTTTCTTT.

For the CDR3, the DNA is TGTGCCAGCAGCTGGGGGACAGCTAATGAAAAACTGTTTTTT. It encodes CASSWGTANEKLFF. The genes are TRBV5-6 and TRBJ1-4; 7 bases agree with TRBD1. This CDR3 region has 14 residues. Germline assignment: CDR1 SGHDT and CDR2 YYEEEE. V was pared by 3 bases and J by 3 bases, with 2 bases of the junction left unmatched.

The CDR3 region is CASSFASENTEAFF. In nucleotides, the CDR3 is TGCGCCAGCAGCTTCGCCAGTGAGAACACTGAAGCTTTCTTT. The J gene is TRBJ1-1, the V gene TRBV5-1, with D unclear. The V end lost 2 bases, the J end lost 1 base, and 9 bases lay between the germline ends. This CDR3 has 14 residues. Germline V CDR1 and CDR2: SGHRS, YFSETQ.

This chain joins TRBV7-6 and TRBJ2-1; D gene uncertain. There are 13 residues in the CDR3. Per the germline V gene, CDR1 is SGHVS and CDR2 is FNYEAQ. V was trimmed by 5 bases and J by 3 bases, leaving 8 bases between them. The chain's CDR3 is CASSIDHYNEQFF. CDR3 DNA sequence: TGTGCCAGCAGCATAGACCACTACAATGAGCAGTTCTTC. Combining the CDR3 with reference TRBV7-6 and TRBJ2-1 gives the whole variable domain GAGVSQSPRYKVTKRGQDVALRCDPISGHVSLYWYRQALGQGPEFLTYFNYEAQQDKSGLPNDRFSAERPEGSISTLTIQRTEQRDSAMYRCASSIDHYNEQFFGPGTRLTVL.

This chain connects TRBV25-1 to TRBJ2-1; the match to TRBD2 covers 15 bases. Germline lookup yields CDR1 MGHDK and CDR2 SYGVNS. The CDR3 is 17 amino acids. V lost 5 bases and J lost 14; bases outside the gene matches: 16. CDR3: CASSPIGSGTSGRLEFF. In DNA, the CDR3 is TGTGCCAGCAGTCCCATAGGGTCGGGGACTAGCGGGAGGTTGGAGTTCTTC.

The chain recombines TRBV24-1 with TRBJ2-7; D is undetermined. Deletions cut 1 base from V and 5 bases from J, with 8 bases between. Germline V gives CDR1 KGHDR, CDR2 SFDVKD. This CDR3 comprises 13 residues. The CDR3 DNA sequence: TGTGCCACCAGTGATTTTGCGGCACACGAGCAGTACTTC. Encoded protein: CATSDFAAHEQYF.